This T cell receptor (beta chain) was captured by sequencing in a study of T cell responses to AZD1222 COVID-19 vaccine. Study-level points and caveats: Increases in Spike-specific TCR breadth and depth were seen after two AZD1222 doses.

Generated by immunoSEQ multiplex PCR, the TCRdb table keeps only in-frame clones and is missing some. This sample has roughly 120,000 clones, with around 85% found just once. CDR1 and CDR2 from the germline V gene are MNHEY and SVGAGI. CDR3 length: 13 amino acids. V gave up 6 bases and J gave up 4 bases, with 12 bases separating them. With regard to this clone: Antigen specificity is unknown.

Material: peripheral blood, obtained on day 0 of MenACWY control vaccination. The clonotype was recovered from an adult in good health. V usage is TRBV6-5 and J usage is TRBJ1-2; no firm D call. CDR3 residues: CASRRTGIYGYTF. CDR3 DNA: TGTGCCAGCAGAAGGACGGGCATCTATGGCTACACCTTC.